The sample holds many counts of the clone carrying this T cell receptor beta chain. Its antigen remains unidentified. The record originates from a study of molecular identifiers for immune sequencing clone quantification. Overall study results and limits: Clones with over 20 RNA copies captured over 97% of effector molecules but under 1% of naive ones.

Between about 18,000 and 1,100,000 sorted cells, with 10%, 30% or 50% RNA, yielded naive CD8 libraries. TCRdb independently ran MiXCR on the PCR reads; one entry per CDR3 protein. Of about 510,000 distinct CDR3 sequences listed, about a fifth are singletons. Germline V lookup: CDR1 SEHNR, CDR2 FQNEAQ (reference sequence). The V gene lost 3 bases and the J gene lost 7 bases, with 10 bases spanning the gap. The CDR3 extends over 12 amino acids. This receptor was obtained from a human donor in good health. Some libraries in this study had Jurkat cell RNA spiked in. The sequenced sample was naive CD8+ T cells from blood, with Jurkat cell RNA spiked in. Indicated subset: FACS-sorted CD8+CD4-CCR7+CD45RA+ naive T cells. This rearrangement joins TRBV7-9 to TRBJ2-7; unclear D gene. DNA of the CDR3: TGTGCCAGCAGCTTCGGACCGGGTGAGCAGTACTTC. Encoded protein: CASSFGPGEQYF. The variable domain in full, completed from reference TRBV7-9 and TRBJ2-7, reads DTGVSQNPRHKITKRGQNVTFRCDPISEHNRLYWYRQTLGQGPEFLTYFQNEAQLEKSRLLSDRFSAERPKGSFSTLEIQRTEQGDSAMYLCASSFGPGEQYFGPGTRLTVT.